Below, one T cell receptor (beta chain) is given with its context. Its antigen is undetermined. The source of the sample is a study of human T cells and chemical hapten exposure. Documented time point: patch test 3, about 24 weeks after DPC sensitization. This sample's treatment: therapeutic diphenylcyclopropenone sensitization with weekly scalp DPC. Unfractionated whole blood was the source of the extracted total RNA. From germline, CDR1 is SNHLY and CDR2 FYNNEI. The CDR3 spans 14 residues. V was cut by 2 bases and J by 3 bases, with 8 bases left in between. Whole-study findings and limits: Among expanded TCRs, significantly more large CDR3 similarity clusters formed than among controls.

TCRdb recomputed calls from the RACE reads with MiXCR, one row per CDR3 protein. Of over 35,000 distinct CDR3 sequences in the sample, roughly an eighth were seen once. The sequence came from a woman aged 40 to 50 with alopecia areata. Some clones in this sample may be carry-over from other donors' samples. V gene TRBV2 combines with J gene TRBJ1-5; tentative D call: TRBD1 (5 bases). This specimen consisted of whole blood, obtained in connection with sensitization to the hapten diphenylcyclopropenone (DPC). The CDR3 coding sequence is TGTGCCAGCAGTGAAAGGGGTAACAATCAGCCCCAGCATTTT. Protein: CASSERGNNQPQHF. The full variable domain, rest sourced from reference TRBV2 and TRBJ1-5, is EPEVTQTPSHQVTQMGQEVILRCVPISNHLYFYWYRQILGQKVEFLVSFYNNEISEKSEIFDDQFSVERPDGSNFTLKIRSTKLEDSAMYFCASSERGNNQPQHFGDGTRLSIL.